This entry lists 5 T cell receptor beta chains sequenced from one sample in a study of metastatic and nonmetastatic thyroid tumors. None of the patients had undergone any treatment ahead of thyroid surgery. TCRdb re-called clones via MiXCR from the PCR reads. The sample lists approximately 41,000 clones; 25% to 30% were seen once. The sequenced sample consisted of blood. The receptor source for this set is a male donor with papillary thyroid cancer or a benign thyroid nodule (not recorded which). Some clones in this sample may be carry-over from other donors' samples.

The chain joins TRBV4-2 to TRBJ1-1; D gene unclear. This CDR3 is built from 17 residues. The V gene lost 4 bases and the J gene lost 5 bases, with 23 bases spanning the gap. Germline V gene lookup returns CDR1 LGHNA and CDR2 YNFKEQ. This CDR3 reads CASSRDGEAKRYTEAFF. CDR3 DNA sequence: TGTGCCAGCAGCCGAGATGGAGAGGCGAAGCGATATACTGAAGCTTTCTTT.

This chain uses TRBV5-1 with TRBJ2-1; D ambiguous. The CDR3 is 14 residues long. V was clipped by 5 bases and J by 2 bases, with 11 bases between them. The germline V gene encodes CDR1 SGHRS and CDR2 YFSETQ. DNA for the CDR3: TGCGCCAGCAGTCAGACGGTGACCTACAATGAGCAGTTCTTC. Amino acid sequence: CASSQTVTYNEQFF.

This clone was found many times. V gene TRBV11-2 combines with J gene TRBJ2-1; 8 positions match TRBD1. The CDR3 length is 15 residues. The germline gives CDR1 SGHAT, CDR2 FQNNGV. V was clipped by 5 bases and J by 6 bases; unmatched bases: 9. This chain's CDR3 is CASSPGWTGSNEQFF. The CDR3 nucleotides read TGTGCCAGCAGCCCAGGGTGGACAGGGTCCAATGAGCAGTTCTTC.

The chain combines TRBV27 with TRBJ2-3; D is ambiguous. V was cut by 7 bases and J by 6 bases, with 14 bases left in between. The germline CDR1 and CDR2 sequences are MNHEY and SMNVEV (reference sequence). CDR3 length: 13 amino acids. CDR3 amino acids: CASNPRSLDTQYF. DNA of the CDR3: TGTGCCAGCAACCCACGGTCTTTGGATACGCAGTATTTT.

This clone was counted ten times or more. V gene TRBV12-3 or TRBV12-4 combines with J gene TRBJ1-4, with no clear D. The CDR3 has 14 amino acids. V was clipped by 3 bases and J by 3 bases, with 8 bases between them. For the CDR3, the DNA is TGTGCCAGCAGTTTGGCGCAGGCTAATGAAAAACTGTTTTTT. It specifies CASSLAQANEKLFF.